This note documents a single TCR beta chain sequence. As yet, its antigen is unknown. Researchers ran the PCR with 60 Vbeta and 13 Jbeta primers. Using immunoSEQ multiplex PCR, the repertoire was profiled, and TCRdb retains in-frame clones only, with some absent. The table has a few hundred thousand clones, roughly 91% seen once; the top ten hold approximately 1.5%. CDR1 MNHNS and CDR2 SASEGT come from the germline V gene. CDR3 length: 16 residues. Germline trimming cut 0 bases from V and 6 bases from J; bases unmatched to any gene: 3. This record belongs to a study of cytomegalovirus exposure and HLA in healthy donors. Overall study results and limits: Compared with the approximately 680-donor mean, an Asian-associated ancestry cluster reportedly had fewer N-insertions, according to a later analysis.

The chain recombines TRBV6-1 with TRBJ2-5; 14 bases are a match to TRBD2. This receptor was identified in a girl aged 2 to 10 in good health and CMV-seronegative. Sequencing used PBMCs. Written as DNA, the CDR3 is TGTGCCAGCAGTGAAGCCGGACTAGCGGGGGGCCAGACCCAGTACTTC. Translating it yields CASSEAGLAGGQTQYF.